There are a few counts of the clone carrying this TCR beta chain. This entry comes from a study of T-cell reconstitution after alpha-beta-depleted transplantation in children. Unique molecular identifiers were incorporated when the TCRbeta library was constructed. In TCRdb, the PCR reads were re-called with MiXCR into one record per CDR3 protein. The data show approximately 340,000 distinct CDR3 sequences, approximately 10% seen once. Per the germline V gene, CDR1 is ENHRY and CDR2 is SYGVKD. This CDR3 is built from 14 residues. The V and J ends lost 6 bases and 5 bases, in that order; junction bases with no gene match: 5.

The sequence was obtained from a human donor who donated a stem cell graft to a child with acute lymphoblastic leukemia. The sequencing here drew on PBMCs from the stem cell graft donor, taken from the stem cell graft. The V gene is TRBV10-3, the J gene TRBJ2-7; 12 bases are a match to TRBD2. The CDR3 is CAISGLAGMDEQYF. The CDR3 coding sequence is TGTGCCATCAGCGGACTAGCGGGAATGGACGAGCAGTACTTC.